The 21 T cell receptor beta chains listed next were all sequenced from one sample in a study of shared clonotypes between healthy human individuals. Clones were sequenced by immunoSEQ multiplex PCR, and TCRdb holds only the in-frame ones, with some missing. This table holds some 1,400,000 clones, roughly 95% found once. Specimen: naive CD4+ T cells sorted from blood. This sample's subset: CD45RA+ positively selected. The receptors here all came from a young man in good health.

The V call is TRBV12-5, the J call TRBJ2-7; D not resolved. The CDR3 length is 15 residues. With 7 bases removed from V and 4 bases from J, the gap between germline ends came to 20 bases. The germline V gene encodes CDR1 LGHNT and CDR2 FRNRAP. The CDR3 protein is CASAKWGFGEYEQYF. The DNA of the CDR3 is TGTGCTAGTGCGAAGTGGGGTTTTGGGGAATACGAGCAGTACTTC.

This clone was recorded once. The J gene is TRBJ2-3, the V gene TRBV10-1, with D possibly called TRBD1 or TRBD2 (5 bases each). This CDR3 contains 14 residues. The V and J ends lost 5 bases and 3 bases respectively, with 12 bases between them. Germline assignment: CDR1 WNHNN and CDR2 SYGVQD (reference sequence). CDR3 DNA: TGCGCCAGCAGTTTTTCGGGACCTACAGATACGCAGTATTTT. Its translation is CASSFSGPTDTQYF.

This chain joins TRBV27 and TRBJ1-1; tentative D call: TRBD1 (5 bases). This CDR3 spans 16 amino acids. Looked up from germline, CDR1 is MNHEY and CDR2 is SMNVEV (reference sequence). The V and J ends lost 3 bases and 2 bases respectively, with 16 bases between them. The CDR3 loop is CASSFGRGSENTEAFF. The CDR3 nucleotides are TGTGCCAGCAGTTTTGGACGGGGGTCGGAAAACACTGAAGCTTTCTTT.

The chain couples TRBV6-1 to TRBJ2-1; 11 nucleotides line up with TRBD1. CDR1 and CDR2 (germline): MNHNS, SASEGT. This CDR3 has 15 residues. With V trimmed by 4 bases and J by 8 bases, 7 bases remained unmatched. The CDR3 DNA reads as TGTGCCAGCAGTGGCCGGGACAGGGGGAGGTATGAGCAGTTCTTC. Protein product: CASSGRDRGRYEQFF.

V usage is TRBV7-2 and J usage is TRBJ1-1; no clear D. In germline, CDR1 is SGHTA, CDR2 FQGNSA. The V gene lost 5 bases and the J gene lost 1 base, with 11 bases spanning the gap. This CDR3 has 14 residues. CDR3 sequence: CASSLYRGNTEAFF. In DNA form, the CDR3 reads TGTGCCAGCAGCCTCTACCGGGGGAACACTGAAGCTTTCTTT.

This chain links TRBV4-1 with TRBJ1-1, with D maybe TRBD1 (6 bases). Trimming pared 0 bases from V and 3 bases from J, leaving 17 bases between. From germline, CDR1 is MGHRA and CDR2 YSYEKL. The CDR3 is 17 amino acids. The CDR3 DNA sequence: TGCGCCAGCAGCCAAGATCTACCGGACAGAGTATACACTGAAGCTTTCTTT. This codes for CASSQDLPDRVYTEAFF.

This clone has only one observation. This sequence joins TRBV18 and TRBJ2-7; 10 positions match TRBD2. The CDR3 has 15 amino acids. V lost 6 bases to trimming and J lost 6 bases; unmatched junction nucleotides: 11. Germline V lookup: CDR1 KGHSH, CDR2 LQKENI. CDR3 sequence: CASSLSVASGSEQYF. The CDR3 region has the DNA TGTGCCAGCTCTCTCTCTGTAGCTAGCGGGAGCGAGCAGTACTTC. The variable domain in full, with the rest retrieved from reference TRBV18 and TRBJ2-7, is NAGVMQNPRHLVRRRGQEARLRCSPMKGHSHVYWYRQLPEEGLKFMVYLQKENIIDESGMPKERFSAEFPKEGPSILRIQQVVRGDSAAYFCASSLSVASGSEQYFGPGTRLTVT.

This clone was counted a few times. The chain carries TRBV7-2 and TRBJ2-7; D unresolved. Germline V gives CDR1 SGHTA, CDR2 FQGNSA. The CDR3 totals 13 residues. Trimming left V 1 base short and J 4 bases short, with 8 bases between. CDR3 sequence reads: CASSLEVVYEQYF. The CDR3 nucleotides are TGTGCCAGCAGCTTAGAAGTTGTATACGAGCAGTACTTC. The whole variable domain, filled in from reference TRBV7-2 and TRBJ2-7, reads GAGVSQSPSNKVTEKGKDVELRCDPISGHTALYWYRQSLGQGLEFLIYFQGNSAPDKSGLPSDRFSAERTGGSVSTLTIQRTQQEDSAVYLCASSLEVVYEQYFGPGTRLTVT.

This chain joins TRBV2 and TRBJ1-1; a possible D gene is TRBD1 (5 bases). Trimming shortened V by 6 bases and J by 0 bases, and 14 bases separated the two germline ends. Germline V gene data show CDR1 as SNHLY and CDR2 as FYNNEI. The CDR3 runs 15 residues. CDR3 sequence reads: CASRKGTRLNTEAFF. In nucleotides, the CDR3 is TGTGCCAGCAGGAAAGGGACTCGGCTGAACACTGAAGCTTTCTTT.

The chain joins TRBV7-9 to TRBJ2-2; unclear D gene. The CDR3 is 14 amino acids. V dropped 1 base and J dropped 5 bases, with 8 bases sitting between them. CDR1 SEHNR and CDR2 FQNEAQ come from the germline V gene (reference sequence). For the CDR3, the DNA is TGTGCCAGCAGCTTAGTAACAACTACCGGGGAGCTGTTTTTT. It yields the protein CASSLVTTTGELFF.

The V call is TRBV28, the J call TRBJ1-1, with D hard to call. CDR1 is MDHEN and CDR2 is SYDVKM in the germline V gene. V lost 6 bases to trimming and J lost 5 bases, with 7 bases between them. The CDR3 is 11 amino acids. CDR3 protein: CASSKLTEAFF. In DNA form, the CDR3 reads TGTGCCAGCAGCAAACTGACTGAAGCTTTCTTT.

J is TRBJ2-6 and V is TRBV6-6; 10 bases line up with TRBD1. From germline, CDR1 is MNHNY and CDR2 SVGAGI (reference sequence). V lost 4 bases, J lost 9 bases, and 3 bases stayed unmatched. The CDR3 runs to 14 residues. The CDR3 is CASSLDRGINVLTF. CDR3 DNA: TGTGCCAGCAGTTTGGACAGGGGGATCAACGTCCTGACTTTC.

The chain combines TRBV25-1 with TRBJ2-7, with 11 bases that match TRBD2. The V and J ends lost 3 bases and 2 bases, in that order; junction bases with no gene match: 6. The germline V gene has CDR1 MGHDK and CDR2 SYGVNS. This CDR3 spans 16 amino acids. The chain's CDR3 is CASSDSGLAVTYEQYF. CDR3 coding DNA: TGTGCCAGCAGTGACTCGGGACTAGCGGTGACCTACGAGCAGTACTTC.

This chain uses TRBV2 with TRBJ2-7; the match to TRBD2 covers 10 bases. The CDR3 contains 14 residues. The junction had 8 bases not matched to a gene; V was cut back by 6 bases and J by 6 bases. Germline loops: CDR1 SNHLY, CDR2 FYNNEI. CDR3 nucleotides: TGTGCCAGCAGCTCTAGCGGGGGAAGCTCCGAGCAGTACTTC. It encodes CASSSSGGSSEQYF.

This clone was seen just once. V and J are TRBV9 and TRBJ2-5; D unresolved. Germline CDR1 and CDR2: SGDLS and YYNGEE. The CDR3 has 13 residues. V lost 0 bases, J lost 5 bases, and 8 bases lay in between. The CDR3 nucleotides are TGTGCCAGCAGCGTAGCTACACTGGAGACCCAGTACTTC. This codes for CASSVATLETQYF.

The J gene is TRBJ1-3, the V gene TRBV7-9; D remains unclear. CDR1 is SEHNR, CDR2 FQNEAQ, per germline (reference sequence). V lost 4 bases and J lost 7, with 17 bases in between. This CDR3 spans 15 amino acids. CDR3 region: CASSSPRLGWNTIYF. DNA for the CDR3: TGTGCCAGCAGCTCGCCCCGGCTGGGGTGGAACACCATATATTTT.

V usage is TRBV7-2 and J usage is TRBJ1-1; the D is unclear. CDR3 length equals 13 residues. V shed 1 base and J shed 1 base, with 4 bases lying between them. Germline V gene sequence: CDR1 SGHTA, CDR2 FQGNSA. CDR3 DNA: TGTGCCAGCAGCTTAGAGGAGAACACTGAAGCTTTCTTT. Its protein product is CASSLEENTEAFF.

V and J are TRBV10-3 and TRBJ2-4, with D possibly TRBD2 on 5 matching bases. Trimming took 4 bases from V and 0 from J, leaving 13 bases between them. Germline loops: CDR1 ENHRY, CDR2 SYGVKD. This CDR3 has 16 residues. The DNA of the CDR3 is TGTGCCATCAGTGCAAGCGGCATTTTAGCCAAAAACATTCAGTACTTC. Protein product: CAISASGILAKNIQYF.

This clone was observed a single time. This chain links TRBV5-1 with TRBJ2-3; D remains ambiguous. The CDR3 sequence is 16 residues long. Germline CDR1 reads SGHRS; CDR2 reads YFSETQ. V lost 0 bases to trimming and J lost 6 bases, with 17 bases between them. DNA for the CDR3: TGCGCCAGCAGCTTGGTTCCCCAGGTCTCTATCGATACGCAGTATTTT. This translates into CASSLVPQVSIDTQYF.

This clone was seen a single time. V usage is TRBV5-6 and J usage is TRBJ2-7; 9 bases are a match to TRBD1. The CDR3 totals 16 residues. Germline lookup yields CDR1 SGHDT and CDR2 YYEEEE. The trim removed 2 bases at V and 0 bases at J, leaving 6 bases unmatched. CDR3 sequence: CASSFRTGAYSYEQYF. For the CDR3, the DNA is TGTGCCAGCAGCTTTAGGACAGGGGCCTACTCCTACGAGCAGTACTTC.

This rearrangement joins TRBV7-2 to TRBJ1-5, with D perhaps TRBD1 (5 bases). Trimming took off 2 bases at V and 5 bases at J, with 10 bases between the two ends. Per the germline V gene, CDR1 is SGHTA and CDR2 is FQGNSA. The CDR3 contains 14 residues. Written as DNA, the CDR3 is TGTGCCAGCAGCTTAAGGGGCGCCGATCAGCCCCAGCATTTT. Amino acids: CASSLRGADQPQHF.